These 14 T cell receptor beta chains originate from one sample sequenced in a study of T cells in Graves' hyperthyroidism and ophthalmopathy. Amplification targeted TCR beta CDR3 regions from RNA transcripts. Initially, a first-round RT-PCR of the TCR CDR3 employed the HTBI primer set. TCRdb called the multiplex PCR reads again in MiXCR, with one record for every CDR3 protein. The sample includes fewer than 500,000 distinct CDR3 sequences, around an eighth of them seen just once. The specimen sequenced was blood. These receptors were collected from a man aged 25 to 40 with Graves' hyperthyroidism that later progressed to Graves' ophthalmopathy.

The chain employs TRBV7-8 and TRBJ2-7; D may be TRBD1 or TRBD2 (6 bases each). Germline V gene sequence: CDR1 SGHVS, CDR2 FQNEAQ. V gave up 5 bases and J gave up 0 bases, with 14 bases separating them. The CDR3 consists of 15 residues. CDR3 residues: CASSPSGGNSYEQYF. CDR3 in DNA: TGTGCCAGCAGCCCCTCCGGGGGCAACTCCTACGAGCAGTACTTC.

Points on this clonotype: This sequence may be a read error, since a much larger clone differs from it by one base. The chain recombines TRBV30 with TRBJ1-1; the D gene is possibly TRBD1 (6 bases). There are 15 residues in the CDR3. V was trimmed by 0 bases and J by 3 bases, leaving 14 bases between them. In germline, CDR1 is GTSNPN, CDR2 SVGIG (reference sequence). Written as DNA, the CDR3 is TGTGCCTGGAGTGTGGTTCCGACAGGACACACTGAAGCTTTCTTT. Amino acids: CAWSVVPTGHTEAFF.

The rearrangement links TRBV12-3 or TRBV12-4 to TRBJ2-1; D may correspond to TRBD1 or TRBD2 (6 bases each). Trimming pared 6 bases from V and 5 bases from J, leaving 17 bases between. This CDR3 region has 15 residues. The CDR3 coding sequence is TGTGCCAGCAGCACCCAAGGGGGGACCAACAATGAGCAGTTCTTC. Amino acids: CASSTQGGTNNEQFF.

Worth noting for this clonotype: This may arise from a read error, as a much more abundant clone is one base away. The rearrangement uses TRBV7-9 and TRBJ2-5; D is ambiguous. Germline CDR1 reads SEHNR; CDR2 reads FQNEAQ (reference sequence). V dropped 5 bases and J dropped 2 bases, with 15 bases sitting between them. This CDR3 contains 15 residues. The CDR3 loop reads CASSPGLLLQETQYF. DNA of the CDR3: TGTGCCAGCAGCCCCGGCCTATTGCTGCAAGAGACCCAGTACTTC.

This clonotype was found many times. The chain recombines TRBV5-1 with TRBJ1-4; 8 bases are a match to TRBD1. CDR3 length: 15 residues. Germline V gives CDR1 SGHRS, CDR2 YFSETQ. With V trimmed by 0 bases and J by 8 bases, 6 bases remained unmatched. This CDR3 reads CASSLGRTGSEKLFF. CDR3 sequence (DNA): TGCGCCAGCAGCTTGGGGCGGACAGGGAGCGAAAAACTGTTTTTT.

The rearrangement joins TRBV6-1 to TRBJ1-2; 9 positions match TRBD1. V trimming: 11 bases; J trimming: 7 bases; junction bases outside the gene matches: 14. The CDR3 covers 14 residues. Germline V gene lookup returns CDR1 MNHNS and CDR2 SASEGT. CDR3 region: CAAQRDRATLGYTF. CDR3 bases: TGTGCCGCCCAACGGGACAGGGCCACCCTTGGCTACACCTTC.

Remarks on this clonotype: Since a much larger clone is just one base distant, this may be a read error. The rearrangement uses TRBV28 and TRBJ1-6; D uncertain. Looked up from germline, CDR1 is MDHEN and CDR2 is SYDVKM. CDR3 length: 13 residues. The V and J ends lost 11 bases and 6 bases respectively, with 14 bases between them. The CDR3 sequence is CAGITRFNSPLHF. The CDR3, as DNA: TGTGCCGGCATCACGAGGTTTAATTCACCCCTCCACTTT.

This clonotype has ten or more counts. The chain links TRBV12-3 or TRBV12-4 to TRBJ2-7; D uncertain. V lost 4 bases to trimming and J lost 3 bases, with 13 bases between them. The CDR3 covers 14 residues. The CDR3 DNA follows: TGTGCCAGCAGTTCCGGGCCAGACTTCTACGAGCAGTACTTC. Translation gives CASSSGPDFYEQYF.

This clonotype was recorded many times. The chain employs TRBV11-2 and TRBJ2-1; D could derive from TRBD1 or TRBD2 (5 bases each). V gave up 5 bases and J gave up 2 bases, with 7 bases separating them. Germline values: CDR1 SGHAT, CDR2 FQNNGV. The CDR3 is made up of 13 amino acids. The CDR3 sequence: CASSRGPYNEQFF. CDR3 in DNA: TGTGCCAGCAGCAGGGGACCCTACAATGAGCAGTTCTTC.

This clonotype was recorded at least ten times. This rearrangement joins TRBV3-1 to TRBJ1-1, with 8 positions matching TRBD1. The germline V gene has CDR1 LGHDT and CDR2 YNNKEL (reference sequence). J gave up 5 bases and V 4 bases, and 6 bases lay outside the gene matches. The length of the CDR3 is 14 residues. CDR3 loop: CASSPGTGRTEAFF. The CDR3 DNA reads TGTGCCAGCAGCCCCGGGACAGGAAGGACTGAAGCTTTCTTT.

As to this clonotype: A much more abundant neighbour one base away suggests this may be a read error. V and J are TRBV12-3 or TRBV12-4 and TRBJ2-7; D not resolved. The closer fit of TRBJ2-1 to the DNA end suggests the J call may be wrong. CDR3 length: 16 amino acids. The CDR3 bases are TGTGCCAGCACCCGTCACGGCGGCGCCCTTTCCTACGAGCAGTTCTTC. It yields the protein CASTRHGGALSYEQFF.

Ten or more counts support this clonotype. The V and J genes are TRBV2 and TRBJ2-2, with D possibly being TRBD1 or TRBD2 (5 bases each). This CDR3 contains 15 residues. Trimming stripped 2 bases from V and 5 bases from J, with 12 bases between. Germline V gene lookup returns CDR1 SNHLY and CDR2 FYNNEI. The CDR3 sequence: CASSEYRGRTGELFF. In DNA, the CDR3 is TGTGCCAGCAGTGAATACCGGGGCCGGACCGGGGAGCTGTTTTTT. Complete variable domain (other parts from reference TRBV2 and TRBJ2-2): EPEVTQTPSHQVTQMGQEVILRCVPISNHLYFYWYRQILGQKVEFLVSFYNNEISEKSEIFDDQFSVERPDGSNFTLKIRSTKLEDSAMYFCASSEYRGRTGELFFGEGSRLTVL.

This clonotype has at least ten counts. This chain joins TRBV12-3 or TRBV12-4 and TRBJ2-3; 11 bases are a match to TRBD2. The trim removed 7 bases at V and 4 bases at J, leaving 7 bases unmatched. The CDR3 loop spans 15 amino acids. The CDR3 DNA follows: TGTGCCAGCATCGTAGCGGGGGGGTTTGCAGATACGCAGTATTTT. It encodes CASIVAGGFADTQYF.

This clonotype was found a few times. The rearrangement joins TRBV11-1 to TRBJ2-4; D may be TRBD2 (6 bases). Germline V gives CDR1 SGHAT, CDR2 FQDESV (reference sequence). The CDR3 has 13 residues. V was clipped by 2 bases and J by 13 bases, with 15 bases between them. CDR3 sequence: CASSLPSRDLQYF. In DNA form, the CDR3 reads TGTGCCAGCAGCTTACCCTCGCGGGACTTACAGTACTTC.